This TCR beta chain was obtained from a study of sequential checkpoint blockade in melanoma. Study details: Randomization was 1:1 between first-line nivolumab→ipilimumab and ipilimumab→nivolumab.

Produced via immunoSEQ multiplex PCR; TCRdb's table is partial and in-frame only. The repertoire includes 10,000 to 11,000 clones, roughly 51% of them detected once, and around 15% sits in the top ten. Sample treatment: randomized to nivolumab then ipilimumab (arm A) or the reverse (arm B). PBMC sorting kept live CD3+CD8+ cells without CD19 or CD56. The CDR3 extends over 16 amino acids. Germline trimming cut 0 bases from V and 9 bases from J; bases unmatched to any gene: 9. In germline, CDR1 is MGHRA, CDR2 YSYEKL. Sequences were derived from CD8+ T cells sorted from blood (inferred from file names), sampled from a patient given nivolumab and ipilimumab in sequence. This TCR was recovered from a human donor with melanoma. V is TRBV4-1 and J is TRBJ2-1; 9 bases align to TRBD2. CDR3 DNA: TGCGCCAGCAGCCAAGACTTAGCGGGAGTTTTTGGTGAGCAGTTCTTC. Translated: CASSQDLAGVFGEQFF.